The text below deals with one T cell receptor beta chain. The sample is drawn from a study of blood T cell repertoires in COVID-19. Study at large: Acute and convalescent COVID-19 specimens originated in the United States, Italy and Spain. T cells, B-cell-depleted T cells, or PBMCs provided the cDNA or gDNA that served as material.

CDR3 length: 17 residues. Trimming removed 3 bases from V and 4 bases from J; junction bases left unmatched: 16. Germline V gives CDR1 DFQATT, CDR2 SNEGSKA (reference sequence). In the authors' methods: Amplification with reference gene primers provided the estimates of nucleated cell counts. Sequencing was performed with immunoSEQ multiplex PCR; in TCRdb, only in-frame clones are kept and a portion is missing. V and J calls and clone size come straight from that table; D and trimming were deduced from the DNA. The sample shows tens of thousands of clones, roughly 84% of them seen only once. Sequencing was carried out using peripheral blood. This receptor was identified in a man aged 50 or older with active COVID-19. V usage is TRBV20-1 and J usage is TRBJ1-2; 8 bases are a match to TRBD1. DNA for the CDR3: TGCAGTGCTAGTAAGACAGGGGTTGTTTCCCGGGGCTATGGCTACACCTTC. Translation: CSASKTGVVSRGYGYTF.